Reported below is one T cell receptor beta chain. What it recognizes is unknown. The CDR3 spans 16 residues. CDR1 and CDR2 (germline): SGHRS, YFSETQ. This sample is drawn from a study of Tregs in tolerant kidney transplant recipients. Data came from immunoSEQ multiplex PCR; TCRdb stores just in-frame clones and leaves some out. The data hold under 80,000 clones, with approximately 83% observed a single time. Regarding the study as a whole: Few patients were studied, so findings need validation in larger groups. Nucleotide sequences could not be compared across some patients' samples due to primer changes. Biological reproducibility was not directly addressed, but technical replication error appeared minimal.

This TCR derives from a human donor who received a combined kidney and bone marrow transplant. This chain links TRBV5-1 with TRBJ2-5; 7 bases are a match to TRBD2. With the DNA end fitting TRBJ2-7 better, the J assignment may be wrong. The sample was Tregs from blood, taken before the transplant. The CDR3 region is CASSLSLREGSYEQYF. CDR3 bases: TGCGCCAGCAGCTTGTCCCTTAGGGAGGGGTCCTACGAGCAGTACTTC.